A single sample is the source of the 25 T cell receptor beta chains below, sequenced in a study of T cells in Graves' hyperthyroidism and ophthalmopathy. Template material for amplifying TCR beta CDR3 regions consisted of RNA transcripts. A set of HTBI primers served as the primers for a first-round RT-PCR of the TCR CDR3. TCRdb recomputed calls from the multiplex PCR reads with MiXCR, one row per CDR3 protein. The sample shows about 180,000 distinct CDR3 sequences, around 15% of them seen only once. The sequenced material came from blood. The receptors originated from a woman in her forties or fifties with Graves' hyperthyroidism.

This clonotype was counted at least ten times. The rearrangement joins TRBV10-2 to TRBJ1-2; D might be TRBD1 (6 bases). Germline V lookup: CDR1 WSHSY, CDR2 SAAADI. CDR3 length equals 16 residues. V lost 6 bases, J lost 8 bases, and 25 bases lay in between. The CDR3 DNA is TGCGCCAGCAGGGATAACAGGGATTTCCGCCTCAGGGGCTACACCTTC. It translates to CASRDNRDFRLRGYTF.

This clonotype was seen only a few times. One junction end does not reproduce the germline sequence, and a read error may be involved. The CDR3 reads CASSFDRGYEQYF. The CDR3 region has the DNA TGTGCTAGCAGCTTCGACAGGGGTTACGAGCAGTACTTC. The rearrangement uses TRBV7-7 and TRBJ2-7; 8 positions match TRBD1. The CDR3 has 13 amino acids. CDR1 SSHAT and CDR2 FNYEAQ come from the germline V gene (reference sequence). The variable domain in full, completed from reference TRBV7-7 and TRBJ2-7, reads GAGVSQSPRYKVTKRGQDVTLRCDPISSHATLYWYQQALGQGPEFLTYFNYEAQPDKSGLPSDRFSAERPEGSISTLTIQRTEQRDSAMYRCASSFDRGYEQYFGPGTRLTVT.

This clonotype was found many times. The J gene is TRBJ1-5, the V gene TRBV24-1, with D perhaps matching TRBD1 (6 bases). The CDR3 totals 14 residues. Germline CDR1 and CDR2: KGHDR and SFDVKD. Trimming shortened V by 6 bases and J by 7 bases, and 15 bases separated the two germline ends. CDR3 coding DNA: TGTGCCACCAGTCACGGGGAGGGGGGACAGCCCCAGCATTTT. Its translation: CATSHGEGGQPQHF.

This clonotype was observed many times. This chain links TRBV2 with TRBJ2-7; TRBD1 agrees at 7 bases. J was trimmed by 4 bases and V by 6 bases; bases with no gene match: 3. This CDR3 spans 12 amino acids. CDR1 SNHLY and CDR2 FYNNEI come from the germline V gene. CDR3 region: CASRHRGYEQYF. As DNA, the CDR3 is TGTGCCAGCAGGCACAGGGGATACGAGCAGTACTTC.

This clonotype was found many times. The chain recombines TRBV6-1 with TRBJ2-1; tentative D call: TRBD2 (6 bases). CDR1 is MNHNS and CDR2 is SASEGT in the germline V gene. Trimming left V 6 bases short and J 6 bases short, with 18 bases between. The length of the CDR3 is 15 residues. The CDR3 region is CASRLIAEGPNEQFF. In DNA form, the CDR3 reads TGTGCCAGCAGACTCATAGCGGAGGGCCCCAATGAGCAGTTCTTC.

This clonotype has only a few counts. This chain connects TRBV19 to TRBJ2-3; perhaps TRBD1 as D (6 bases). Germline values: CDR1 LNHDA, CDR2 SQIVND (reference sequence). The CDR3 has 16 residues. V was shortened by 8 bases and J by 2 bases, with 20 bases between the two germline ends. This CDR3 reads CASSWAAGVTTDTQYF. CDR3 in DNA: TGTGCCAGTTCTTGGGCGGCAGGGGTGACCACAGATACGCAGTATTTT.

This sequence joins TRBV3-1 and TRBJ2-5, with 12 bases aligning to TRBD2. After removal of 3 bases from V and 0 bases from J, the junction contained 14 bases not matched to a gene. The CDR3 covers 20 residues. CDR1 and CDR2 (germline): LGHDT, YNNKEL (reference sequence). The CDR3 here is CASSHPTDNLAGGYQETQYF. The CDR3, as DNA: TGTGCCAGCAGCCACCCAACGGACAACCTAGCGGGAGGGTACCAAGAGACCCAGTACTTC.

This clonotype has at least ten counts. Here the CDR3 reads CASSQESRVGTGRRNEQFF. CDR3 nucleotide sequence: TGCGCCAGCAGCCAAGAATCTAGGGTAGGGACAGGGAGACGCAATGAGCAGTTCTTC. The V gene is TRBV4-1, the J gene TRBJ2-1, with 9 bases aligning to TRBD1. This CDR3 contains 19 residues. Per germline, CDR1 MGHRA and CDR2 YSYEKL. V was pared by 0 bases and J by 6 bases, with 15 bases of the junction left unmatched.

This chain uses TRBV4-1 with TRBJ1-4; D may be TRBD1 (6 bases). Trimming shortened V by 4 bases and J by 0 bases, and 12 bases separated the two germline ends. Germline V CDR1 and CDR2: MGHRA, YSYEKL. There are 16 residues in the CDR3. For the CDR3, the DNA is TGCGCCAGCAGCCGGGTGGGGGCGGCAACTAATGAAAAACTGTTTTTT. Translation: CASSRVGAATNEKLFF.

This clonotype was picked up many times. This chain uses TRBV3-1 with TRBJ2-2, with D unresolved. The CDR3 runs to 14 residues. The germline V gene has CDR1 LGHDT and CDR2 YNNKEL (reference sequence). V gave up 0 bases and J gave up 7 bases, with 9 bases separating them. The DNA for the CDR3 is TGTGCCAGCAGCCAAGACTGGTTGGGCGGGGAGCTGTTTTTT. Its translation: CASSQDWLGGELFF.

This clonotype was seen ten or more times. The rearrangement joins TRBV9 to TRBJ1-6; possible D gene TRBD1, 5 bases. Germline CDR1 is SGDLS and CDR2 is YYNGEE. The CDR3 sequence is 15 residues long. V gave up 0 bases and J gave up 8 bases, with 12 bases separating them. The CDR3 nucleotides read TGTGCCAGCAGCGTAGACGGGAGCAGGGATTCACCCCTCCACTTT. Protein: CASSVDGSRDSPLHF.

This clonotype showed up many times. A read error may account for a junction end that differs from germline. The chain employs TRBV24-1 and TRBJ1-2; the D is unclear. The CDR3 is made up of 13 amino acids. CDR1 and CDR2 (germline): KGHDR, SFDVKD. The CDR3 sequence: CATRDFRLYGYTF. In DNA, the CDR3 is TGTGCCACCAGAGATTTCAGACTCTATGGCTACACCTTC.

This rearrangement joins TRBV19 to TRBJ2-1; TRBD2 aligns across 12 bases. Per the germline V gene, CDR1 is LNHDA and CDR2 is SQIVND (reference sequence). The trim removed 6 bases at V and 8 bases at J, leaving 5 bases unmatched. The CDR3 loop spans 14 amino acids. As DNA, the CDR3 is TGTGCCAGTAGGCTAGCGGGGGGGCCGGATGAGCAGTTCTTC. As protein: CASRLAGGPDEQFF.

CDR3 bases: TGCGCCAGCAGCCAGGGCGGGGACGGCGACGGGGCAGCTTTCTTT. Its protein is CASSQGGDGDGAAFF. The chain carries TRBV4-1 and TRBJ1-1; D is possibly TRBD1 (5 bases). Trimming took off 3 bases at V and 10 bases at J, with 21 bases between the two ends. Germline loops: CDR1 MGHRA, CDR2 YSYEKL. The CDR3 runs 15 residues.

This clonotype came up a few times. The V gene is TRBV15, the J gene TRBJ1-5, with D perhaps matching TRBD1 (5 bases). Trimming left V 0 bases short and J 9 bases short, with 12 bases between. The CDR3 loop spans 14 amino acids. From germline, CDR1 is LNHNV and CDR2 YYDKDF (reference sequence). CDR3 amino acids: CATSRDRGFGPQHF. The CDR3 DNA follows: TGTGCCACCAGCAGAGATCGGGGGTTTGGGCCCCAGCATTTT. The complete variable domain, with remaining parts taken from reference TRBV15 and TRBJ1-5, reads DAMVIQNPRYQVTQFGKPVTLSCSQTLNHNVMYWYQQKSSQAPKLLFHYYDKDFNNEADTPDNFQSRRPNTSFCFLDIRSPGLGDTAMYLCATSRDRGFGPQHFGDGTRLSIL.

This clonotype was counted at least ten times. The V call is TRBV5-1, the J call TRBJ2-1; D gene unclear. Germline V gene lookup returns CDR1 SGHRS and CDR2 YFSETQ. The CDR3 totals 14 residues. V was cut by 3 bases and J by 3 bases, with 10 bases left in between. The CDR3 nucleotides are TGCGCCAGCAGCTCCACGGTCCTCTACAATGAGCAGTTCTTC. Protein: CASSSTVLYNEQFF.

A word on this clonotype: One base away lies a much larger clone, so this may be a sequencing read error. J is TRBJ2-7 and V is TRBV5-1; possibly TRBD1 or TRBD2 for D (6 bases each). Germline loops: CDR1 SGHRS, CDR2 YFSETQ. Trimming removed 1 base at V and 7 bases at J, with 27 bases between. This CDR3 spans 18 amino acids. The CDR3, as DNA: TGCGCCAGCAGCTTGTGGCCCTTAGGGCAGGGGACTCCCGGGGAGCAGTACTTC. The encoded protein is CASSLWPLGQGTPGEQYF.

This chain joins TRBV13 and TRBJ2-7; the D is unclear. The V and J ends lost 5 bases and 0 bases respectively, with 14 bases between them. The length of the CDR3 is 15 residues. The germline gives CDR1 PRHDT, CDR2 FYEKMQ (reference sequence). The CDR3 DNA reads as TGTGCCAGCAGCACCCGCCTGGAACCCTCCTACGAGCAGTACTTC. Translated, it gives CASSTRLEPSYEQYF.

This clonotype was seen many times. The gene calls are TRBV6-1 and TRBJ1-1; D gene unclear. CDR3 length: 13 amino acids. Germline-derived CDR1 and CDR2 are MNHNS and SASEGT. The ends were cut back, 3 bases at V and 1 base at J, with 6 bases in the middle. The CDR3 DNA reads TGTGCCAGCAGTGATGACGAGAACACTGAAGCTTTCTTT. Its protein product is CASSDDENTEAFF.

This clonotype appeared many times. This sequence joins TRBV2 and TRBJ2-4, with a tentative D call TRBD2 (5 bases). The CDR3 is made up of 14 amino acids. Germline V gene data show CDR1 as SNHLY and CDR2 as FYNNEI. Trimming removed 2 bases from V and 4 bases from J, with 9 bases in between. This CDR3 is CASSERGLKNIQYF. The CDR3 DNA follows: TGTGCCAGCAGTGAAAGAGGGCTGAAAAACATTCAGTACTTC.

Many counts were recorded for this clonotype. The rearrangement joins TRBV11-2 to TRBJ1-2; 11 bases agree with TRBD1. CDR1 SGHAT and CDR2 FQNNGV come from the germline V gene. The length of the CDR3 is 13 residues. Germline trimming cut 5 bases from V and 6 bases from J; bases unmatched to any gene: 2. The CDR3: CASSRTGGDGYTF. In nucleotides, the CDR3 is TGTGCCAGCAGCCGGACAGGGGGCGATGGCTACACCTTC.

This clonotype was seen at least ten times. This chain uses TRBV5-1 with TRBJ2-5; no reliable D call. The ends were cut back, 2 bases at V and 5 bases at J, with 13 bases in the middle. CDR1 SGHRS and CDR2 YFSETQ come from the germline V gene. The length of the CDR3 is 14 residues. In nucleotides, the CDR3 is TGCGCCAGCAGCTTCGGGCCACCGCGGGAGACCCAGTACTTC. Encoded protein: CASSFGPPRETQYF.

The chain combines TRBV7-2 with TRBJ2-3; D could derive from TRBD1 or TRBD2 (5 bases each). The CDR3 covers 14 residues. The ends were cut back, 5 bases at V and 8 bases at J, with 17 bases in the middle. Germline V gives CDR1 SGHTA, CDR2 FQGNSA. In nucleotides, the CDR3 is TGTGCCAGCAGCCCCGGGGCAGGCCTGGGTACGCAGTATTTT. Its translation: CASSPGAGLGTQYF.

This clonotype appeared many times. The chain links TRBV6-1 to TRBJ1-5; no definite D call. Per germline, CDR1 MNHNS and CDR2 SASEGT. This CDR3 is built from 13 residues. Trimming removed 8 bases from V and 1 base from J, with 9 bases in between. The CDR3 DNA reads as TGTGCCAGCGCCGGAGAGAGCAATCAGCCCCAGCATTTT. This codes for CASAGESNQPQHF.

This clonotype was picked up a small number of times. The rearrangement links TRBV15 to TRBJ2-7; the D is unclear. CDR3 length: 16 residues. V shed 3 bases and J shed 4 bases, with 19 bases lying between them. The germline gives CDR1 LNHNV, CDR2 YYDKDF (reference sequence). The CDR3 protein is CATSSGLGPRTYEQYF. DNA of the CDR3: TGTGCCACCAGCAGCGGCCTGGGCCCGAGGACGTACGAGCAGTACTTC.